The clone carrying this TCR beta chain was observed at least ten times. What it recognizes is unknown. The data were obtained in a study of glioma-infiltrating T cells. TCR alpha and beta CDR3 regions were amplified from RNA using iRepertoire nested multiplex PCR. Input was roughly 95-400 ng of tissue mRNA or PBMC total RNA. Each CDR3 protein gets one entry after TCRdb re-called the multiplex PCR reads with MiXCR. Here the sample spans over 70,000 distinct CDR3 sequences, about a quarter being singletons. V dropped 4 bases and J dropped 0; count of bases not matched to a gene: 3. This CDR3 is built from 14 residues. CDR1 is SGHNT and CDR2 is YYREEE in the germline V gene (reference sequence). Study results and limitations: Tissue-blood divergence was below expectation in non-neoplastic patients, above in gliomas.

The chain carries TRBV5-4 and TRBJ2-5, with 7 bases lining up with TRBD1. The material sequenced was glioma tissue, nonneoplastic brain tissue, or PBMCs (not recorded which). The receptor was derived from a human donor with low-grade glioma or glioblastoma, undergoing nonglioma brain surgery, or in good health (not recorded which). The CDR3 reads CASSRGQYQETQYF. CDR3 nucleotides: TGTGCCAGCAGCAGGGGGCAGTACCAAGAGACCCAGTACTTC.